A selection of T cell receptor beta chains follows, all from one sample in a study of T-cell reconstitution after alpha-beta-depleted transplantation in children. TCRdb independently ran MiXCR on the PCR reads; one entry per CDR3 protein. The table has about 980,000 distinct CDR3 sequences, about 31% seen once; the top ten hold about 28%. The sequencing here drew on PBMCs, mostly from graft donor cells, taken 360 days after TCRalphabeta/CD19-depleted stem cell transplant. The source is a boy under two years old who had a stem cell transplant for SCID, so the T cells may come from the graft donor. The CDR3 runs from the conserved cysteine through the conserved F or W. D genes are given only for firm matches. Only some rows state a clone size, as once, few, many or a class for expanded clones.

TRBV10-3	TRBJ2-7	TRBD2	.	TGTGCCATCAGTGAACGGCCGGTTGTAGCGGGAAAACCGGGTGAGCAGTACTTC	CAISERPVVAGKPGEQYF
TRBV7-8	TRBJ2-5	.	many	TGTGCCAGCAGCTGGATCCAAGAGACCCAGTACTTC	CASSWIQETQYF
TRBV18	TRBJ1-2	.	few	TGTGCCAGCTCACTTTGGGGGAGCGGCTACACCTTC	CASSLWGSGYTF
TRBV12-3/TRBV12-4	TRBJ2-6	.	.	TGTGCCACCCAGAGTCAGGTCTCTGGGGCCAACGTCCTGACTTTC	CATQSQVSGANVLTF
TRBV5-1	TRBJ2-1	.	few	TGCGCCAGCCGCCTGGGGGAGTTCGTAGGGCAGTTCTTC	CASRLGEFVGQFF
TRBV5-4	TRBJ2-1	.	.	TGTGCCAGCAGCTTGGGTCCGGTGAGCTCCTACAATGAGCAGTTCTTC	CASSLGPVSSYNEQFF
TRBV5-1	TRBJ2-5	.	.	TGCGCCAGCAGCTTGGGCGGGACAGTAACTTTACAAGAGACCCAGTACTTC	CASSLGGTVTLQETQYF
TRBV18	TRBJ2-3	TRBD1	.	TGTGCCAGCTCACCAAAACCGACAGGGTTTTGGGATACGCAGTATTTT	CASSPKPTGFWDTQYF
TRBV6-1	TRBJ1-2	TRBD1	few	TGTGCCAGCAGTCGGGACAGAAATAACTATGGCTACACCTTC	CASSRDRNNYGYTF
TRBV4-1	TRBJ2-3	TRBD2	few	TGCGCCAGCAGCCAAGATCTCCGGCGGGGGGAGTCGGATACGCAGTATTTT	CASSQDLRRGESDTQYF
TRBV27	TRBJ2-5	TRBD1	many	TGTGCCAGCAGCCCGGACAGGTACCAAGAGACCCAGTACTTC	CASSPDRYQETQYF
TRBV10-3	TRBJ1-5	TRBD1	.	TGTGCCATCAGCCGGACAGGGGGCAATCAGCCCCAGCATTTT	CAISRTGGNQPQHF
TRBV7-9	TRBJ2-7	.	.	TGTGCCAGCAGCTATGGACAGTCTTCCTACGAGCAGTACTTC	CASSYGQSSYEQYF
TRBV20-1	TRBJ2-7	.	.	TGCAGTGCTCCGGACCCGACGGACTCCTACGAGCAGTACTTC	CSAPDPTDSYEQYF
TRBV6-5	TRBJ1-3	TRBD1	few	TGTGCCAGCAGTTACCACTCGGGACAGGGGAACACCATATATTTT	CASSYHSGQGNTIYF
TRBV5-1	TRBJ1-2	TRBD1	.	TGCGCCAGCAGCTCTGGACAGGGTAAAGGCTATGGCTACACCTTC	CASSSGQGKGYGYTF
TRBV12-3/TRBV12-4	TRBJ2-2	TRBD1	.	TGTGCCAGCATCTTAGGGACAGCGTACTACACCGGGGAGCTGTTTTTT	CASILGTAYYTGELFF
TRBV7-2	TRBJ2-7	.	few	TGTGCCAGCATCCCTTGGGCCAGCCCTATGGGGCAGTACTTC	CASIPWASPMGQYF
TRBV6-2/TRBV6-3	TRBJ2-6	.	.	TGTGTCAGCAGTTACTCTGGAGGGGCCAACGTCCTGACTTTC	CVSSYSGGANVLTF